The 17 T cell receptor beta chains below come from one sample, sequenced in a study of tissue T cells after allogeneic stem cell transplantation. Measured with immunoSEQ multiplex PCR; TCRdb has only the in-frame clones, and not every one. The sample contains over 5,500 clones, about 50% of which appear only once. Documented time point: mouse harvest day 7 after allogeneic transplant. Tail vein injection delivered 10^7 T-cell-depleted bone marrow cells and 10^6 splenic CD5+ T cells. Sequenced: gut tissue. These receptors originate from a female BALB/c mouse given C57BL/6 T cells with graft-versus-host disease after an allogeneic hematopoietic cell transplant.

This clone was seen just once. Here the gene names and germline are mouse. With the read ending 1 residue before the CDR3 end, the germline J gene is used to fill in that end. The chain links TRBV26 to TRBJ1-1, with D maybe TRBD1 (5 bases). The V gene's germline CDR1 is KGHPV and CDR2 FQNQEV (reference sequence). V was shortened by 2 bases and J by 8 bases, with 6 bases between the two germline ends. The CDR3 covers 11 residues. CDR3: CASSLNREVFF. CDR3 DNA, as far as it was read: TGTGCCAGCAGTCTGAACAGGGAAGTCTTC.

Concerning this clone: Genes and germline are mouse. The read comes to an end 1 residue before the CDR3 does, leaving the germline J gene to fill in the end. The chain carries TRBV3 and TRBJ1-3; D uncertain. The length of the CDR3 is 13 residues. The germline V gene encodes CDR1 SNHLY and CDR2 FYNGKV (reference sequence). Trimming left V 4 bases short and J 3 bases short, with 7 bases between. The CDR3 spells CASSSTSGNTLYF. The DNA read from the CDR3 is TGTGCCAGCAGCTCAACAAGTGGAAATACGCTCTAT.

This clone was counted only a few times. Gene names denote mouse genes. The read terminates 1 residue before the CDR3 end, so the remaining end is supplied by the germline J gene. The J gene is TRBJ1-5, the V gene TRBV3; unclear D gene. The CDR3 extends over 13 amino acids. CDR1 SNHLY and CDR2 FYNGKV come from the germline V gene (reference sequence). Trimming removed 5 bases at V and 5 bases at J, with 10 bases between. CDR3 bases read: TGTGCCAGCAGCCCCAGACGGGACCAGGCTCCGCTT. Translation: CASSPRRDQAPL. The full CDR3 protein reads CASSPRRDQAPLF.

A word on this clone: The gene symbols are mouse symbols. The read finishes 1 residue shy of the CDR3 end, and the germline J gene is used to complete it. The V gene is TRBV16, the J gene TRBJ1-1; no definite D call. Germline values: CDR1 SGHSA, CDR2 FRNQAP. Trimming shortened V by 5 bases and J by 4 bases, and 2 bases separated the two germline ends. The CDR3 has 10 residues. The CDR3 bases that were read are TGTGCAAGCAGCCGCACAGAAGTCTTC. Translation: CASSRTEVF. The complete CDR3 protein is CASSRTEVFF.

Of note for this clone: Gene names and germline match the mouse. The read is 1 residue too short to cover the CDR3 end, so that end is filled in from the germline J gene. This chain uses TRBV12-1 with TRBJ2-2, with TRBD2 identical over 10 bases. The length of the CDR3 is 15 residues. The V and J ends lost 3 bases and 1 base, in that order; junction bases with no gene match: 1. Germline lookup yields CDR1 SGHSN and CDR2 HYEKVE. CDR3 sequence reads: CASSGLGENTGQLYF. CDR3 bases read: TGTGCCAGCTCTGGACTGGGGGAAAACACCGGGCAGCTCTAC.

Turning to this clone: The germline and genes are mouse ones. The read ends 1 residue early relative to the CDR3; the germline J gene fills the gap. V and J are TRBV3 and TRBJ2-2; no clear D gene. There are 14 residues in the CDR3. The V and J ends lost 2 bases and 0 bases respectively, with 4 bases between them. Germline CDR1 reads SNHLY; CDR2 reads FYNGKV (reference sequence). Here the CDR3 reads CASSLQANTGQLYF. Incomplete CDR3 DNA: TGTGCCAGCAGCTTACAAGCAAACACCGGGCAGCTCTAC.

About this clone: Germline and genes: mouse. The read stops 1 residue short of the end of the CDR3; the missing end is completed from the germline J gene. The rearrangement uses TRBV23 and TRBJ2-5; the table's D call, TRBD2, was not checked against the DNA. Germline CDR1 reads KGHTA; CDR2 reads FQNQQP. The CDR3 is 13 amino acids. This chain's CDR3 is CSSSRWGGDTQYF. CDR3 DNA, as far as it was read: TGCTCCAGCAGTCGCTGGGGGGGAGACACCCAGTAC. The full variable domain, in which reference TRBV23 and TRBJ2-5 provide the parts outside the CDR3, is DAAVTQKPRYLIKMKGQEAEMKCIPEKGHTAVFWYQQKQSKELKFLIYFQNQQPLDQIDMVKERFSAVCPSSSLCSLGIRTCEAEDSALYLCSSSRWGGDTQYFGPGTRLLVL.

To note about this clone: Genes here carry mouse names. Sequencing ends 1 residue short of the CDR3 end; the germline J gene provides the rest. The V gene is TRBV26, the J gene TRBJ2-3; D uncertain. Germline CDR1 reads KGHPV; CDR2 reads FQNQEV (reference sequence). This CDR3 comprises 14 residues. The ends were cut back, 3 bases at V and 1 base at J, with 8 bases in the middle. The CDR3 DNA, read in part, is TGTGCCAGCAGTCTCCACCTCCGTGCAGAAACGCTGTAT. Translating it yields CASSLHLRAETLY. The CDR3 reads in full as CASSLHLRAETLYF.

A few counts support this clone. The gene names given are mouse names. The read stops 1 residue short of the end of the CDR3; the missing end is completed from the germline J gene. This rearrangement joins TRBV4 to TRBJ2-7; 12 positions agree with TRBD1. From germline, CDR1 is LGHDT and CDR2 YNNKQL (reference sequence). The CDR3 has 14 amino acids. V lost 5 bases, J lost 6 bases, and 5 bases stayed unmatched. CDR3 residues: CASSDRDRGLEQYF. CDR3 DNA, as far as it was read: TGTGCCAGCAGCGACCGGGACAGGGGGCTTGAACAGTAC.

Note on this clone: Germline and genes here are mouse. The CDR3 end falls 1 residue outside the read, so it is completed with the germline J gene. The chain has TRBV26 and TRBJ2-7; a weak D match, TRBD1 (6 bases). The germline V gene encodes CDR1 KGHPV and CDR2 FQNQEV (reference sequence). The CDR3 has 14 amino acids. The germline V and J ends were trimmed by 2 bases and 2 bases, with 10 bases remaining between them. Incomplete CDR3 DNA: TGTGCCAGCAGTCTGCGGCAGGGGCCCTATGAACAGTAC. Protein: CASSLRQGPYEQY. The whole CDR3 protein is CASSLRQGPYEQYF.

A note on this clone: Gene names follow the mouse nomenclature. The CDR3 is cut off 1 residue early in the read; its end comes from the germline J gene. Other DNA sequences in this specimen translate into the identical CDR3. The chain combines TRBV26 with TRBJ2-5; no reliable D call. This CDR3 spans 11 amino acids. Germline CDR1 reads KGHPV; CDR2 reads FQNQEV (reference sequence). V shed 4 bases and J shed 3 bases, with 2 bases lying between them. The part of the CDR3 DNA that was read is TGTGCCAGCAGTCCGCAAGACACCCAGTAC. Encoded protein: CASSPQDTQY. The whole CDR3 region reads CASSPQDTQYF.

In the case of this clone: Mouse gene names apply. The CDR3 end falls 1 residue outside the read, so it is completed with the germline J gene. V is TRBV26 and J is TRBJ2-2; D unresolved. Germline values: CDR1 KGHPV, CDR2 FQNQEV (reference sequence). This CDR3 region has 13 residues. V was cut by 2 bases and J by 4 bases, with 5 bases left in between. The part of the CDR3 DNA that was read is TGTGCCAGCAGTCTGATTGTCACCGGGCAGCTCTAC. It is translated as CASSLIVTGQLY. The complete CDR3 reads CASSLIVTGQLYF.

Points on this clone: Gene names denote mouse genes. The sequenced fragment ends 1 residue before the CDR3 boundary, so the rest is inferred from the germline J gene. The rearrangement links TRBV12-2 to TRBJ2-7, with 10 nucleotides matching TRBD2. J gave up 7 bases and V 0 bases, and 2 bases lay outside the gene matches. The germline V gene has CDR1 SGHLS and CDR2 HYDKME. This CDR3 contains 13 residues. The CDR3 spells CASSLNWGGEQYF. CDR3 DNA (partial): TGTGCCAGCTCTCTCAACTGGGGGGGAGAACAGTAC. Looking up the rest from reference TRBV12-2 and TRBJ2-7 gives the full variable domain: NSGVVQSPRYIIKGKGERSILKCIPISGHLSVAWYQQTQGQELKFFIQHYDKMERDKGNLPSRFSVQQFDDYHSEMNMSALELEDSAVYFCASSLNWGGEQYFGPGTRLTVL.

Concerning this clone: The gene names here belong to mouse. From the germline J gene comes the end of the CDR3, since the read stops 1 residue before it. The chain recombines TRBV20 with TRBJ1-3; a weak D match, TRBD1 (5 bases). Per the germline V gene, CDR1 is GFQATS and CDR2 is STVNSAI. V lost 0 bases and J 2 bases, leaving 8 bases between the germline ends. The CDR3 spans 14 residues. CDR3 loop: CGARDTGAGNTLYF. Partial CDR3 DNA: TGTGGTGCTAGGGATACGGGGGCTGGAAATACGCTCTAT.

The table lists this clone with a few counts. All gene names here are mouse names. The read finishes 1 residue shy of the CDR3 end, and the germline J gene is used to complete it. This chain links TRBV23 with TRBJ1-1; the listed D gene, TRBD1, was not tested against the DNA. CDR1 and CDR2 from the germline V gene are KGHTA and FQNQQP. The CDR3 is made up of 13 amino acids. The CDR3 here is CSSSQARYTEVFF. The covered CDR3 bases are TGCTCCAGCAGTCAAGCCAGATACACAGAAGTCTTC.

By its share, this clone is medium-sized. Here the gene names and germline are mouse. CDR3 sequence: CASTGQGNQAPLF. CDR3 DNA (partial): TGTGCCAGCACGGGACAAGGCAACCAGGCTCCGCTT. The rearrangement uses TRBV26 and TRBJ1-5; D perhaps matches TRBD1 (6 bases). The read is 1 residue too short to cover the CDR3 end, so that end is filled in from the germline J gene. Germline assignment: CDR1 KGHPV and CDR2 FQNQEV (reference sequence). This CDR3 contains 13 residues. Trimming left V 7 bases short and J 3 bases short, with 10 bases between.

This clone was recorded a few times. Germline and genes: mouse. From the germline J gene comes the end of the CDR3, since the read stops 1 residue before it. This sequence joins TRBV15 and TRBJ2-7; TRBD2 matches at 11 bases. The V gene's germline CDR1 is SGHND and CDR2 FRSKSL. The CDR3 is 16 amino acids. Germline trimming cut 0 bases from V and 4 bases from J; bases unmatched to any gene: 5. The CDR3 here is CASSLASGTGGYEQYF. CDR3 bases read: TGTGCCAGCAGTTTAGCCTCCGGGACTGGGGGTTATGAACAGTAC.